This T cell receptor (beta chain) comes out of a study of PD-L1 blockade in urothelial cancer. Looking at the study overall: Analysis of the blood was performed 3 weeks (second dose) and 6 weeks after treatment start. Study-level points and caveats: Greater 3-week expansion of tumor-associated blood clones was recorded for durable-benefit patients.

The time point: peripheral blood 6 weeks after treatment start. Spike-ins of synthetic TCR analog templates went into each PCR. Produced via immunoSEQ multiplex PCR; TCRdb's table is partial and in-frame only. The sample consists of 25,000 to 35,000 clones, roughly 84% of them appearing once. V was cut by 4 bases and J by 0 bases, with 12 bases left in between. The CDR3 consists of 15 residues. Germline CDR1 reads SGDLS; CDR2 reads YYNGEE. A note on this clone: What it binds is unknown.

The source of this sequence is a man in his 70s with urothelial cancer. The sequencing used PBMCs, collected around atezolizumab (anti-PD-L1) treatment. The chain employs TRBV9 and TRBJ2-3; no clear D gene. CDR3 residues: CASSSHATSTDTQYF. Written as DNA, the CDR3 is TGTGCCAGCAGCTCACACGCCACCAGCACAGATACGCAGTATTTT.